The rows below give T cell receptor beta chains drawn from one sample of a study of identical twins. Via MiXCR, TCRdb re-called the 5' RACE reads, giving one row per CDR3 protein. The top ten clones hold 8.8% of a sample with more than 200,000 distinct CDR3 sequences, over 12% of them seen once. Sequencing was performed on memory (CD45RO+) T cells sorted from blood. The receptors were sampled from a young woman in good health. The CDR3 runs from the conserved cysteine through the conserved F or W. Fields, in order: clone size, D gene, J gene, V gene, CDR3 DNA, CDR3 protein. D genes are given only for firm matches. Not every row has a clone size; where given, it reads once, few, many or a size class.

.	TRBD2	TRBJ2-7	TRBV7-2	TGTGCCAGCAGCCCTCCCACGGCGGGGGAAGAGTACGAGCAGTACTTC	CASSPPTAGEEYEQYF
many	.	TRBJ2-5	TRBV5-6	TGTGCCAGCTCCCTGTGGCAGGGCAAAGAGACCCAGTACTTC	CASSLWQGKETQYF
few	.	TRBJ2-7	TRBV18	TGTGCCAGCTCACCAGGTTTAGAGGGGTACGAGCAGTACTTC	CASSPGLEGYEQYF
many	.	TRBJ2-5	TRBV5-5	TGTGCCAGCAGCTTGCGAGAGAGGATGGAGACCCAGTACTTC	CASSLRERMETQYF
few	.	TRBJ2-1	TRBV20-1	TGCAGTGCTCCCCCTAACATCGGTTCCTACAATGAGCAGTTCTTC	CSAPPNIGSYNEQFF
many	.	TRBJ2-2	TRBV29-1	TGCAGCGTTGTAGGGGGAGATGCAACCGGGGAGCTGTTTTTT	CSVVGGDATGELFF
few	.	TRBJ2-4	TRBV20-1	TGCAGTGCTGCCGGGCCCCGGGCGGGCATTCAGTACTTC	CSAAGPRAGIQYF
.	TRBD2	TRBJ2-3	TRBV11-2	TGTGCCAGCAGCTTAGATCATCATAGGACTAGCGGCACAGATACGCAGTATTTT	CASSLDHHRTSGTDTQYF
few	TRBD1	TRBJ2-6	TRBV27	TGTGCCAGCAGTCCGGGACAGGGGGCTTCTGGGGCCAACGTCCTGACTTTC	CASSPGQGASGANVLTF
many	.	TRBJ2-7	TRBV20-1	TGCAGTGCTAGAACCGCCAGGAGCTCCTACGAGCAGTACTTC	CSARTARSSYEQYF
few	.	TRBJ1-2	TRBV18	TGTGCCAGCTCACCAGCGGCCTATTGGATCTACACCTTC	CASSPAAYWIYTF
few	.	TRBJ1-5	TRBV2	TGTGCCAGCAGTGGGGCCCATCAGCCCCAGCATTTT	CASSGAHQPQHF
.	TRBD2	TRBJ2-3	TRBV7-2	TGTGCCAGCAGCTCCCGACTAGCGGGAGTAACGGATACGCAGTATTTT	CASSSRLAGVTDTQYF
many	TRBD1	TRBJ1-1	TRBV12-3/TRBV12-4	TGTGCCAGCAGCAACAGGGGACCGAACACTGAAGCTTTCTTT	CASSNRGPNTEAFF
few	TRBD2	TRBJ2-7	TRBV20-1	TGCAGTGCTAATAGCGGGGGGGGGTACGAGCAGTACTTC	CSANSGGGYEQYF